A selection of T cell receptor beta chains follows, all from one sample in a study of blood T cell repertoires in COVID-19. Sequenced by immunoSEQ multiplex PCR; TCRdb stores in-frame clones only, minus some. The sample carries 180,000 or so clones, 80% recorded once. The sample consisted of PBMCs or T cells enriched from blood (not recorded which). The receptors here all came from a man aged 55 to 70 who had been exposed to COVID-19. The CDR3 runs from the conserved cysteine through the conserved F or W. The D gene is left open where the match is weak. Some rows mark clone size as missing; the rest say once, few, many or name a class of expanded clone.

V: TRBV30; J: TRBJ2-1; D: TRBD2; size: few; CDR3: CAWTPVSGRSHEQFF; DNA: TGTGCCTGGACCCCGGTTAGCGGGAGGTCTCATGAGCAGTTCTTC
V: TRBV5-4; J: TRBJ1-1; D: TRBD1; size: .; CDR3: CASSPGQGRLTEAFF; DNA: TGTGCCAGCAGCCCAGGACAGGGTCGGCTCACTGAAGCTTTCTTT
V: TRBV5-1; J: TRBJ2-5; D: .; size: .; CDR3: CASSLGREETQYF; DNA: TGCGCCAGCAGCTTGGGCAGGGAAGAGACCCAGTACTTC
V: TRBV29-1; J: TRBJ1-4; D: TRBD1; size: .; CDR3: CSVGDRALPEKLFF; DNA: TGCAGCGTTGGGGACAGGGCGTTACCTGAAAAACTGTTTTTT
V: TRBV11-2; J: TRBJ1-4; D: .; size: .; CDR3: CASSPQGATNEKLFF; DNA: TGTGCCAGCAGCCCCCAGGGTGCAACTAATGAAAAACTGTTTTTT
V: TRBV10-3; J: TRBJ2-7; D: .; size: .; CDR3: CAISESHGGSFNEQYF; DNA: TGTGCCATCAGTGAGTCCCATGGGGGCAGCTTCAACGAGCAGTACTTC
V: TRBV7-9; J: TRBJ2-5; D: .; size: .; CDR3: CASSLRNPDQYF; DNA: TGTGCCAGCAGCTTGCGAAATCCCGACCAGTACTTC
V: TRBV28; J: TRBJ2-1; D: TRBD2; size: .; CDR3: CASRLAGISYNEQFF; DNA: TGTGCCAGCAGGTTAGCGGGAATCTCCTACAATGAGCAGTTCTTC
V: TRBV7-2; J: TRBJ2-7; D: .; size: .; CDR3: CASSRDPQVSYEQYF; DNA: TGTGCCAGCAGCCGCGACCCACAGGTTTCCTACGAGCAGTACTTC
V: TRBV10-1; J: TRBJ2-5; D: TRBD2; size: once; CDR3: CASSEYVSSGSPTRLRTQYF; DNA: TGCGCCAGCAGTGAGTACGTGTCTAGCGGGAGCCCCACGCGTCTTCGGACCCAGTACTTC
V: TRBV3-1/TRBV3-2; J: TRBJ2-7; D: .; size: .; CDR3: CASSQGAGGNYEQYF; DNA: TGTGCCAGCAGCCAAGGGGCAGGGGGGAACTACGAGCAGTACTTC
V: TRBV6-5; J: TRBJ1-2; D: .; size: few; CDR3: CASGHGQGYYTF; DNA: TGTGCCAGCGGGCACGGGCAGGGTTACTACACCTTC
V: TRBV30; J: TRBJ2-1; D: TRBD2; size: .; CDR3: CAWKVTGGNEQFF; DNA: TGTGCCTGGAAAGTTACGGGGGGCAATGAGCAGTTCTTC
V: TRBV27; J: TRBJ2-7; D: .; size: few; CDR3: CASRVGWQASYEQYF; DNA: TGTGCCAGCAGGGTTGGTTGGCAGGCCTCCTACGAGCAGTACTTC
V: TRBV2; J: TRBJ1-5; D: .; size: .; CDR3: CASSVRFRVNQPQHF; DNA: TGTGCCAGCAGTGTAAGGTTCAGGGTAAATCAGCCCCAGCATTTT
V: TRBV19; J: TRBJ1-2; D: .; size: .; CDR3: CASSISLARERGYTF; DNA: TGTGCCAGTAGTATATCCCTCGCCCGGGAGCGGGGCTACACCTTC
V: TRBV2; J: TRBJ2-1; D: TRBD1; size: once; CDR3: CASPGQGGNEQFF; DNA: TGTGCCAGCCCGGGACAGGGGGGCAATGAGCAGTTCTTC
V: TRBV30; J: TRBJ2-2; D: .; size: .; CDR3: CAWSVGGGNTGELFF; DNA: TGTGCCTGGAGTGTGGGGGGAGGGAACACCGGGGAGCTGTTTTTT
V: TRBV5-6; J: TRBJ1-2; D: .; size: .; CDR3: CASSFLDRIANYGYTF; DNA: TGTGCCAGCAGCTTCCTTGACAGAATAGCTAACTATGGCTACACCTTC
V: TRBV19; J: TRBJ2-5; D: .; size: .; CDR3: CASEGGGDGTQYF; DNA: TGTGCCAGCGAGGGCGGGGGCGACGGGACCCAGTACTTC
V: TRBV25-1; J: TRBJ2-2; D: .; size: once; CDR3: CASSDLTGSTGELFF; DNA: TGTGCCAGCAGTGATTTAACAGGGAGCACCGGGGAGCTGTTTTTT
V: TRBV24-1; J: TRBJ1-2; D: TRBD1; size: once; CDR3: CATRRTGSYGYTF; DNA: TGTGCCACCAGGCGGACAGGGAGCTATGGCTACACCTTC
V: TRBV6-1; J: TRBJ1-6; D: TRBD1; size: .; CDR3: CASSELTGSSYNSPLHF; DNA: TGTGCCAGCAGTGAACTGACAGGGAGCTCCTATAATTCACCCCTCCACTTT
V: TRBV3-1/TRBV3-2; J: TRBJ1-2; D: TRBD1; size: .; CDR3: CASGPGQGAVGYTF; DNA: TGTGCCAGCGGACCGGGACAGGGAGCGGTTGGCTACACCTTC
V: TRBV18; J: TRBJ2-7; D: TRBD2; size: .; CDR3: CASSPWTSGVSYEQYF; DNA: TGTGCCAGCTCACCCTGGACTAGCGGGGTGTCCTACGAGCAGTACTTC
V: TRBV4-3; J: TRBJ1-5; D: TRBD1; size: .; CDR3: CASSQDLGQGTQPQHF; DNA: TGCGCCAGCAGCCAAGATCTAGGACAGGGGACTCAGCCCCAGCATTTT
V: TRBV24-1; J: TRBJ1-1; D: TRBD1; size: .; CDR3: CATSDSDRIEAFF; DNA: TGTGCCACCAGTGATTCGGACAGGATTGAAGCTTTCTTT
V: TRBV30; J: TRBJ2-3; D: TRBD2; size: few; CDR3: CAWSFPPLLAGGTDTQYF; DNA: TGTGCCTGGAGTTTTCCCCCTTTACTAGCGGGAGGGACAGATACGCAGTATTTT
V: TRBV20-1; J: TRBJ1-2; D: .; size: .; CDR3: CSATGGLGYTF; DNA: TGCAGTGCCACGGGGGGGCTTGGCTACACCTTC
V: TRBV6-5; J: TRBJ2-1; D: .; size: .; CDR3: CASSSVRYNEQFF; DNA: TGTGCCAGCAGTTCGGTTCGCTACAATGAGCAGTTCTTC
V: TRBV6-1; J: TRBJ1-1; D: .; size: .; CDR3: CASSEITANTEAFF; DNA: TGTGCCAGCAGTGAAATTACAGCGAACACTGAAGCTTTCTTT
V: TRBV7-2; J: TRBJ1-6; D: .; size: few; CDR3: CASSPQGDESPLHF; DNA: TGTGCCAGCAGCCCACAGGGAGATGAATCACCCCTCCACTTT
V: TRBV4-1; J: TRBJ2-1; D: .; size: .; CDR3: CASSQAGGSVEQFF; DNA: TGCGCCAGCAGCCAAGCTGGGGGCAGCGTTGAGCAGTTCTTC
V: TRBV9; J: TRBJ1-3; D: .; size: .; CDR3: CASSVGSPGVAGNTIYF; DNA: TGTGCCAGCAGCGTAGGATCCCCGGGAGTTGCTGGAAACACCATATATTTT
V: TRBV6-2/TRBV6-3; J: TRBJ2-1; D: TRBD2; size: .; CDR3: CASSYTLAGLRSYNEQFF; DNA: TGTGCCAGCAGTTACACCCTAGCGGGCCTTCGCTCCTACAATGAGCAGTTCTTC
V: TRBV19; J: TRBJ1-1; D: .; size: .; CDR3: CASIMNTEAFF; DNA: TGTGCCAGTATAATGAACACTGAAGCTTTCTTT
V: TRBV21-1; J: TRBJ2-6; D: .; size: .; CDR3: CASSKPQYWTGGKVSGANVLTF; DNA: TGTGCCAGCAGCAAACCCCAATATTGGACAGGGGGCAAGGTCTCTGGGGCCAACGTCCTGACTTTC
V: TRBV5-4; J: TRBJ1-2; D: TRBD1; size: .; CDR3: CASSIDREVNYGYTF; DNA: TGTGCCAGCAGCATAGACAGGGAGGTGAACTATGGCTACACCTTC
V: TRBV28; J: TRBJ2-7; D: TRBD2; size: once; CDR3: CASSDHSGLAAREQYF; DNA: TGTGCCAGCAGCGACCATTCGGGACTAGCGGCCCGCGAGCAGTACTTC
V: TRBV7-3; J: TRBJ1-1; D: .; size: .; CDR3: CASSLGGGNTEAFF; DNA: TGTGCCAGCAGCTTAGGCGGCGGGAACACTGAAGCTTTCTTT
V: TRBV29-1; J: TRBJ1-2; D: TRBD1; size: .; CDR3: CSAKQGVNYGYTF; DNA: TGCAGCGCCAAACAGGGGGTTAACTATGGCTACACCTTC
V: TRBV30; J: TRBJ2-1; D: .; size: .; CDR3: CAWSVTWGGRNEQFF; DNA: TGTGCCTGGAGTGTTACTTGGGGGGGGCGGAATGAGCAGTTCTTC
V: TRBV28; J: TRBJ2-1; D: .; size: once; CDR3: CASIGGSNEQFF; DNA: TGTGCCAGCATTGGAGGGTCGAATGAGCAGTTCTTC
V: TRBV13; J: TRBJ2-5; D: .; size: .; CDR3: CASSLAFRRETQYF; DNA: TGTGCCAGCAGCTTAGCGTTCCGCCGGGAGACCCAGTACTTC